A selection of T cell receptor beta chains follows, all from one sample in a study of shared clonotypes between healthy human individuals. Here immunoSEQ multiplex PCR was the method, and the copy in TCRdb shows in-frame clones only, minus some. This sample has approximately 650,000 clones, with around 95% found just once. The sequenced material came from naive CD8+ T cells sorted from blood. Source of these receptors: a woman in her twenties or thirties in good health. Both conserved end residues are part of each CDR3. The D gene is left open where the match is weak. Clone size is shown for a subset of rows, as once, few, many or a class of expanded clone.

abundance,v_gene,d_gene,j_gene,CDR3nt,CDR3aa
NA,TRBV11-2,TRBD1,TRBJ1-1,TGTGCCAGCAGCTCGTTACAGGGGGCGAAAAGGAACACTGAAGCTTTCTTT,CASSSLQGAKRNTEAFF
NA,TRBV28,TRBD2,TRBJ2-7,TGTGCCAGCAGTTCCGGGACTAGCGGGATATATTACGAGCAGTACTTC,CASSSGTSGIYYEQYF
once,TRBV27,NA,TRBJ2-3,TGTGCCAGCAGTTCCTCTATAGATACGCAGTATTTT,CASSSSIDTQYF
NA,TRBV5-6,NA,TRBJ1-1,TGTGCCAGCAGCTTGGCAGGAATGAACACTGAAGCTTTCTTT,CASSLAGMNTEAFF
NA,TRBV6-1,NA,TRBJ2-3,TGTGCCAGCAGGCCCCTTGGAGATACGCAGTATTTT,CASRPLGDTQYF
NA,TRBV11-2,NA,TRBJ1-1,TGTGCCAGCAGCTTAGGGCAAGGGGTGGAGGCTTTCTTT,CASSLGQGVEAFF
NA,TRBV28,NA,TRBJ2-7,TGTGCCAGCAGTTTAGGGGTGGGAGGTTCCTACGAGCAGTACTTC,CASSLGVGGSYEQYF
NA,TRBV7-3,NA,TRBJ2-3,TGTGCCAGCAGCTTAATTGCTACAGATACGCAGTATTTT,CASSLIATDTQYF
NA,TRBV28,NA,TRBJ1-1,TGTGCCAGCAGTTCCCGACAGTTTTACATGAACACTGAAGCTTTCTTT,CASSSRQFYMNTEAFF
NA,TRBV19,NA,TRBJ1-5,TGTGCCAGTAGTATTTTCCAGGGTCTCAATCAGCCCCAGCATTTT,CASSIFQGLNQPQHF
NA,TRBV10-3,NA,TRBJ2-7,TGTGCCATCAGTGAGTCTTGGGGAACCTACGAGCAGTACTTC,CAISESWGTYEQYF
NA,TRBV11-2,NA,TRBJ2-1,TGTGCCAGCAGCCCCCCCCGAGGGGGAACTTCCTACAATGAGCAGTTCTTC,CASSPPRGGTSYNEQFF
NA,TRBV4-2,TRBD2,TRBJ2-1,TGTGCCAGCAGCCAAGAGAGGACTAGCGGGAGTTATGAGCAGTTCTTC,CASSQERTSGSYEQFF
NA,TRBV28,NA,TRBJ2-7,TGTGCCAGCAGTTTTAGCGGCCCTTCCTACGAGCAGTACTTC,CASSFSGPSYEQYF
NA,TRBV7-9,NA,TRBJ2-3,TGTGCCAGCAGCTCGTCGGATTCTAGCACAGATACGCAGTATTTT,CASSSSDSSTDTQYF
NA,TRBV28,TRBD2,TRBJ2-5,TGTGCCAGCAGTTTAAGGCGGGAGGGTCAGAAGACCCAGTACTTC,CASSLRREGQKTQYF
NA,TRBV27,NA,TRBJ1-2,TGTGCCAGCACCAGGGGAGGGGGTAACTATGGCTACACCTTC,CASTRGGGNYGYTF
NA,TRBV7-9,TRBD1,TRBJ1-1,TGTGCCAGCAGCCCGATTTGGACAGGGTCCACGAACACTGAAGCTTTCTTT,CASSPIWTGSTNTEAFF
NA,TRBV27,NA,TRBJ1-3,TGTGCCAGCAGTCCCTTTGGGCGGGTGGTATCATCCTTCTCTGGAAACACCATATATTTT,CASSPFGRVVSSFSGNTIYF
NA,TRBV2,NA,TRBJ2-4,TGTGCCAGCAACAAGCCAGGCAAAAACATTCAGTACTTC,CASNKPGKNIQYF
NA,TRBV19,NA,TRBJ1-6,TGTGCCAGTAGTCCCGGTCGACTGAAAACACCCCTCCACTTT,CASSPGRLKTPLHF
NA,TRBV28,NA,TRBJ1-2,TGTGCCAGCAGTTTACTAGGCACCTATGGCTACACCTTC,CASSLLGTYGYTF
NA,TRBV5-1,TRBD1,TRBJ2-3,TGCGCCAGCAGCTGGGACAGAAACACAGATACGCAGTATTTT,CASSWDRNTDTQYF
NA,TRBV11-2,NA,TRBJ1-1,TGTGCCAGCAGCTTAGGTTGGCAGAATGAAGCTTTCTTT,CASSLGWQNEAFF
NA,TRBV28,NA,TRBJ2-6,TGTGCCAGCAGCACGCCCGTGGGGGCCCGTGACCCCTCTGGGGCCAACGTCCTGACTTTC,CASSTPVGARDPSGANVLTF
NA,TRBV7-9,TRBD2,TRBJ2-7,TGTGCCAGCAGCCCCGGGGGGGTCGAGCAGTACTTC,CASSPGGVEQYF
once,TRBV7-6,NA,TRBJ2-7,TGTGCCAGCAGCTTAGAGGGGGGCGCCGGATACGAGCAGTACTTC,CASSLEGGAGYEQYF
NA,TRBV27,TRBD2,TRBJ2-7,TGTGCCAGCAGCTATGGACTAGCGGGAGTAAACGAGCAGTACTTC,CASSYGLAGVNEQYF
NA,TRBV23-1,TRBD2,TRBJ2-3,TGCGCCAGCAGTCAATCCGGACTAGCGGAATGGAGGGATACGCAGTATTTT,CASSQSGLAEWRDTQYF
NA,TRBV5-6,TRBD1,TRBJ2-5,TGTGCCAGCAGCTGGGGGACAGGGCACCCGGAGACCCAGTACTTC,CASSWGTGHPETQYF
NA,TRBV4-1,TRBD2,TRBJ2-7,TGCGCCAGCAGCCAAGAGCCAGCGGGAGGGCCCTACGAGCAGTACTTC,CASSQEPAGGPYEQYF
NA,TRBV7-3,NA,TRBJ2-7,TGTGCCAGCAGCTCAACCTACGAGCAGTACTTC,CASSSTYEQYF
NA,TRBV30,NA,TRBJ1-1,TGTGCCTGGAGTGCGGTCTTGAACACTGAAGCTTTCTTT,CAWSAVLNTEAFF
NA,TRBV10-1,NA,TRBJ2-1,TGCGCCAGCAGTGAGTCAGGTTATGAGCAGTTCTTC,CASSESGYEQFF
NA,TRBV2,NA,TRBJ2-3,TGTGCCTCCGAGGGCCCAACAGATACGCAGTATTTT,CASEGPTDTQYF
NA,TRBV7-9,NA,TRBJ1-1,TGTGCCAGCAGCCTTTTTGGGACGATGAACACTGAAGCTTTCTTT,CASSLFGTMNTEAFF
NA,TRBV28,TRBD2,TRBJ2-3,TGTGCCAGCAGTTCGCCTATGCGGGAGGGGGGAGATACGCAGTATTTT,CASSSPMREGGDTQYF
NA,TRBV5-1,NA,TRBJ2-7,TGCGCCAGCAGCTTGTCACTTTCCTACGAGCAGTACTTC,CASSLSLSYEQYF
NA,TRBV27,NA,TRBJ1-1,TGTGCCAGCATCCCTGGGGGGTCTGGTTCTGAAGCTTTCTTT,CASIPGGSGSEAFF
NA,TRBV2,TRBD1,TRBJ1-3,TGTGCCAGCAGTTGGACAGGGCAAGGAAACACCATATATTTT,CASSWTGQGNTIYF
NA,TRBV27,NA,TRBJ2-1,TGTGCCAGCAGTTTATCCCCGTACAATGAGCAGTTCTTC,CASSLSPYNEQFF
NA,TRBV5-4,TRBD2,TRBJ2-1,TGTGCCAGCAGCTTTTCCCCTAGCGGGAGGAATGAGCAGTTCTTC,CASSFSPSGRNEQFF
NA,TRBV4-2,TRBD1,TRBJ2-7,TGTGCCAGCAGCCAAGGGACAGGACAAAGGTACGAGCAGTACTTC,CASSQGTGQRYEQYF
few,TRBV7-8,NA,TRBJ2-7,TGTGCCAGCAGCGACGCCAACGAGCAGTACTTC,CASSDANEQYF
NA,TRBV27,TRBD2,TRBJ2-7,TGTGCCACCCAGCCTCTAGCGGAGGCCTACGAGCAGTACTTC,CATQPLAEAYEQYF
NA,TRBV30,NA,TRBJ2-1,TGTGCCTGGAGTGTAGCAGACGGACAGTTCTTC,CAWSVADGQFF
NA,TRBV5-4,TRBD1,TRBJ1-2,TGTGCCAGCAGCGCCCGGGACAGGGGGCACGGACAATATGGCTACACCTTC,CASSARDRGHGQYGYTF
few,TRBV10-1,NA,TRBJ2-7,TGCGCCAGCAGTGAGTCGATTAGGGGGACCGAGCAGTACTTC,CASSESIRGTEQYF